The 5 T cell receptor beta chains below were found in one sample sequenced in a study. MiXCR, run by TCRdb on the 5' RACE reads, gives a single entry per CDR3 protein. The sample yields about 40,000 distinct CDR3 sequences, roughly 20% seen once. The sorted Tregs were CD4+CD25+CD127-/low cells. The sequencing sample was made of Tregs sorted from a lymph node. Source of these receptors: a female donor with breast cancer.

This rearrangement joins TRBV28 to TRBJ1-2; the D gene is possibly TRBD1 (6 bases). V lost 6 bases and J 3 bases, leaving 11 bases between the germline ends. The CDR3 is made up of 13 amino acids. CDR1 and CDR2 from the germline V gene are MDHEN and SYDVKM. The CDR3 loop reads CASRSGEDYGYTF. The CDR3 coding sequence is TGTGCCAGCAGATCAGGGGAAGACTATGGCTACACCTTC.

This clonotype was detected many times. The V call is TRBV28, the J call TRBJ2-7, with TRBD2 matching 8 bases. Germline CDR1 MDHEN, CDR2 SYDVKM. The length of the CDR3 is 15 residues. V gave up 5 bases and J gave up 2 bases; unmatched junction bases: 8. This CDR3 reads CASSTGGDGTYEQYF. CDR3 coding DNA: TGTGCCAGCAGTACGGGGGGGGACGGAACCTACGAGCAGTACTTC.

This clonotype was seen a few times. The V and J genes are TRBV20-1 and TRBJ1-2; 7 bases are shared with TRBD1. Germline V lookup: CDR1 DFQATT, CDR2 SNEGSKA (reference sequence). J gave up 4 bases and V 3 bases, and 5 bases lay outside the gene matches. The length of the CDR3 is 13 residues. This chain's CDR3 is CSARTGMGYGYTF. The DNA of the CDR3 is TGCAGTGCTAGGACAGGGATGGGCTATGGCTACACCTTC.

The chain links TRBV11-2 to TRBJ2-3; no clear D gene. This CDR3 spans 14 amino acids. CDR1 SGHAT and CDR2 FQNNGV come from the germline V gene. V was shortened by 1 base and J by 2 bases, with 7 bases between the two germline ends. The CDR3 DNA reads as TGTGCCAGCAGCTTAGCTAGGTTCACAGATACGCAGTATTTT. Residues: CASSLARFTDTQYF.

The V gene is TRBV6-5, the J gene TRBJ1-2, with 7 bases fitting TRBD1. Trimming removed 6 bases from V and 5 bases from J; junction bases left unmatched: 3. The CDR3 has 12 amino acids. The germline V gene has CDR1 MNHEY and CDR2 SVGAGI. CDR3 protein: CASSRQGYGYTF. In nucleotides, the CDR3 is TGTGCCAGCAGCCGACAGGGTTATGGCTACACCTTC.